Presented here are 18 T cell receptor beta chains from one specimen sequenced in a study of cytomegalovirus exposure and HLA in healthy donors (TCRdb year 2017). The library was obtained by the immunoSEQ multiplex PCR assay. A mixture of 60 forward primers for TCR Vbeta segments and 13 reverse primers for TCR Jbeta segments was used in the multiplex PCR. TCRdb's version of the immuneACCESS table is confined to in-frame rearrangements and falls short of the full clone set. An unresolved V gene accounts for under half of the shortfall where checked; the remainder is of unknown origin. The sample includes under 200,000 clones, with around 81% observed a single time. Approximately 13% of the sample is held by the ten biggest clonotypes. Specimen: PBMCs. Source of these receptors: a woman aged 50 to 65 in good health and CMV-seronegative.

This rearrangement joins TRBV5-1 to TRBJ1-3; D might be TRBD1 (5 bases). Trimming took off 0 bases at V and 0 bases at J, with 10 bases between the two ends. The CDR3 contains 16 residues. Germline CDR1 reads SGHRS; CDR2 reads YFSETQ. The CDR3 DNA sequence: TGCGCCAGCAGCTTGGGTGGGGCCTCCTCTGGAAACACCATATATTTT. Protein product: CASSLGGASSGNTIYF.

This clone appeared a few times. The chain links TRBV9 to TRBJ2-2; TRBD1 matches at 10 bases. The CDR3 has 18 residues. The V segment lost 1 base and the J segment 4 bases; nucleotides outside the gene matches: 10. Per the germline V gene, CDR1 is SGDLS and CDR2 is YYNGEE. CDR3 in amino acids: CASSVRSGDRGVTGELFF. The CDR3 region has the DNA TGTGCCAGCAGCGTACGATCTGGGGACAGGGGCGTCACCGGGGAGCTGTTTTTT.

The J gene is TRBJ2-7, the V gene TRBV5-5; D perhaps matches TRBD2 (6 bases). The length of the CDR3 is 14 residues. Trimming removed 0 bases at V and 2 bases at J, with 9 bases between. The germline gives CDR1 SGHKS, CDR2 YYEKEE (reference sequence). CDR3: CASSLGSGTYEQYF. CDR3 bases: TGTGCCAGCAGCTTGGGTAGCGGCACCTACGAGCAGTACTTC.

For the CDR3, the DNA is TGTGCCAGCAGTTTGACAGCTAACTATGGCTACACCTTC. This encodes CASSLTANYGYTF. The V and J genes are TRBV27 and TRBJ1-2; D may be TRBD1 (5 bases). Germline CDR1 is MNHEY and CDR2 is SMNVEV (reference sequence). CDR3 size: 13 residues. V lost 3 bases and J 0 bases, leaving 5 bases between the germline ends.

The chain joins TRBV4-1 to TRBJ1-1, with a possible D match to TRBD1 (5 bases). Trimming took off 3 bases at V and 3 bases at J, with 17 bases between the two ends. The CDR3 is 16 amino acids. Per germline, CDR1 MGHRA and CDR2 YSYEKL. CDR3 bases: TGCGCCAGCAGCCAGGGGCAGGCAGGGCTTTACACTGAAGCTTTCTTT. This gives the protein CASSQGQAGLYTEAFF.

V usage is TRBV27 and J usage is TRBJ2-5; perhaps TRBD2 as D (5 bases). Germline V lookup: CDR1 MNHEY, CDR2 SMNVEV (reference sequence). V was cut by 5 bases and J by 2 bases, with 12 bases left in between. The CDR3 is 14 amino acids. As DNA, the CDR3 is TGTGCCAGCAGTGCCTTCGGGATTCAAGAGACCCAGTACTTC. Its translation: CASSAFGIQETQYF.

This chain links TRBV6-1 with TRBJ2-7, with D uncertain. V lost 6 bases, J lost 5 bases, and 11 bases lay in between. The germline V gene has CDR1 MNHNS and CDR2 SASEGT. CDR3 length equals 12 residues. As DNA, the CDR3 is TGTGCCAGCAGCCCTCGGGTGGACGAGCAGTACTTC. This translates into CASSPRVDEQYF.

The gene calls are TRBV6-5 and TRBJ2-4, with 10 bases that match TRBD2. The ends lost 6 bases at V and 5 bases at J; junction bases unmatched: 7. Germline V CDR1 and CDR2: MNHEY, SVGAGI. This CDR3 has 15 residues. The CDR3 sequence: CASSQLAGGENIQYF. The CDR3 region has the DNA TGTGCCAGCAGCCAATTAGCGGGAGGCGAAAACATTCAGTACTTC.

The chain carries TRBV9 and TRBJ2-7; 12 bases map to TRBD2. CDR1 SGDLS and CDR2 YYNGEE come from the germline V gene. The CDR3 consists of 15 residues. Trimming at V came to 3 bases and at J to 2 bases, leaving 3 bases not matched to a gene. CDR3 amino acids: CASSEGLAGPYEQYF. DNA for the CDR3: TGTGCCAGCAGCGAGGGACTAGCGGGTCCCTACGAGCAGTACTTC. The full variable domain, with the rest looked up from reference TRBV9 and TRBJ2-7, is DSGVTQTPKHLITATGQRVTLRCSPRSGDLSVYWYQQSLDQGLQFLIQYYNGEERAKGNILERFSAQQFPDLHSELNLSSLELGDSALYFCASSEGLAGPYEQYFGPGTRLTVT.

The chain carries TRBV28 and TRBJ2-1; D remains ambiguous. Per the germline V gene, CDR1 is MDHEN and CDR2 is SYDVKM. Trimming took 6 bases from V and 10 from J, leaving 13 bases between them. The CDR3 runs to 12 residues. CDR3 sequence: CASRSDSREQFF. The CDR3 nucleotides are TGTGCCAGCAGAAGTGACTCGAGAGAGCAGTTCTTC.

This clone was seen a single time. The DNA of the CDR3 is TGTGCCAGCAGCTTAGGTCTCGGGACTTACACCGGGGAGCTGTTTTTT. It encodes CASSLGLGTYTGELFF. V and J are TRBV11-2 and TRBJ2-2; D is perhaps TRBD2 (6 bases). This CDR3 is built from 16 residues. Germline-derived CDR1 and CDR2 are SGHAT and FQNNGV. Trimming cost V 1 base and J 3 bases, with 12 bases left between them.

The chain links TRBV5-6 to TRBJ2-1; 12 bases are shared with TRBD2. V lost 6 bases to trimming and J lost 3 bases; unmatched junction nucleotides: 4. The CDR3 runs to 15 residues. The germline gives CDR1 SGHDT, CDR2 YYEEEE. CDR3 sequence (DNA): TGTGCCAGCAACCAGGGACTAGCGGGCTACAATGAGCAGTTCTTC. The encoded protein is CASNQGLAGYNEQFF.

The genes are TRBV4-3 and TRBJ1-2, with 8 bases matching TRBD1. V was pared by 0 bases and J by 3 bases, with 9 bases of the junction left unmatched. Per germline, CDR1 LGHNA and CDR2 YSLEER. The CDR3 is made up of 17 amino acids. The CDR3 protein is CASSQDYGQGPHYGYTF. The CDR3 DNA sequence: TGCGCCAGCAGCCAAGATTACGGACAGGGACCGCACTATGGCTACACCTTC.

The chain joins TRBV7-2 to TRBJ1-2, with TRBD1 identical over 7 bases. Trimming took 5 bases from V and 4 from J; bases not matched to a gene: 10. The CDR3 loop spans 15 amino acids. Germline loops: CDR1 SGHTA, CDR2 FQGNSA. CDR3 nucleotide sequence: TGTGCCAGCAGCCCAGGCAGGGGGTCAGGCTATGGCTACACCTTC. Translation: CASSPGRGSGYGYTF.

This clone was seen a single time. The genes are TRBV14 and TRBJ2-7; the D gene is possibly TRBD2 (6 bases). CDR3 length equals 15 residues. V shed 4 bases and J shed 0 bases, with 13 bases lying between them. Germline values: CDR1 SGHDN, CDR2 FVKESK. The chain's CDR3 is CASSRGRGASYEQYF. The DNA for the CDR3 is TGTGCCAGCAGCCGAGGGCGGGGAGCCTCCTACGAGCAGTACTTC.

The J gene is TRBJ1-5, the V gene TRBV28; no firm D call. Germline assignment: CDR1 MDHEN and CDR2 SYDVKM. V was trimmed by 3 bases and J by 0 bases, leaving 12 bases between them. The CDR3 spans 16 residues. CDR3 sequence (DNA): TGTGCCAGCAGTTTCCTGCGGGCCCCTAGCAATCAGCCCCAGCATTTT. This codes for CASSFLRAPSNQPQHF.

The rearrangement joins TRBV29-1 to TRBJ2-5; 7 bases fit TRBD2. The V and J ends lost 6 bases and 5 bases, in that order; junction bases with no gene match: 15. Looked up from germline, CDR1 is SQVTM and CDR2 is ANQGSEA. This CDR3 is 15 amino acids long. CDR3: CSVLGTTSSLETQYF. The CDR3 coding sequence is TGCAGCGTGCTAGGGACTACGAGCAGTTTGGAGACCCAGTACTTC.

The V call is TRBV7-2, the J call TRBJ2-1; 7 bases map to TRBD2. Germline V gives CDR1 SGHTA, CDR2 FQGNSA. V was pared by 4 bases and J by 7 bases, with 4 bases of the junction left unmatched. This CDR3 contains 13 residues. CDR3 nucleotides: TGTGCCAGCAGCTACGGAGCGGGGAATGAGCAGTTCTTC. Translation gives CASSYGAGNEQFF.